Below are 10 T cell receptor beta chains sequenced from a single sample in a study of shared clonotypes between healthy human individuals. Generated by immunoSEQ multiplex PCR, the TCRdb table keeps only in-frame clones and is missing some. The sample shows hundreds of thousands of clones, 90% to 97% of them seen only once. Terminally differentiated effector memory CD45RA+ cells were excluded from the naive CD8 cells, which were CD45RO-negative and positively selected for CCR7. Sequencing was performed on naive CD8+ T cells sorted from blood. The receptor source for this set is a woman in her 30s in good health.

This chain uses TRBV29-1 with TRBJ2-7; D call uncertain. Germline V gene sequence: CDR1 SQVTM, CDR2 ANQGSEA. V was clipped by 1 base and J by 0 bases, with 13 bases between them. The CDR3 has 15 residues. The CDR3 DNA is TGCAGCGTTGAAGTCAAGGGCACGAGCTCCTACGAGCAGTACTTC. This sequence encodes CSVEVKGTSSYEQYF.

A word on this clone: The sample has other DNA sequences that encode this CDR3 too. CDR3 protein: CASSSNNEQFF. The CDR3 DNA is TGTGCCAGCAGCTCTAACAATGAGCAGTTCTTC. The chain recombines TRBV28 with TRBJ2-1; no reliable D call. V gave up 6 bases and J gave up 5 bases, with 5 bases separating them. Per germline, CDR1 MDHEN and CDR2 SYDVKM. There are 11 residues in the CDR3. The whole variable domain, filled in from reference TRBV28 and TRBJ2-1, reads DVKVTQSSRYLVKRTGEKVFLECVQDMDHENMFWYRQDPGLGLRLIYFSYDVKMKEKGDIPEGYSVSREKKERFSLILESASTNQTSMYLCASSSNNEQFFGPGTRLTVL.

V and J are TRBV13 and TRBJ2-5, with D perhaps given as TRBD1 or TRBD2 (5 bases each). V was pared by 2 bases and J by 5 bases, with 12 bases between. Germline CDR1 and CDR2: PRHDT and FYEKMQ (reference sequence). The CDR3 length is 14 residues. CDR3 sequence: CASSLRDGGETQYF. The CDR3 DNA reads TGTGCCAGCAGCTTAAGGGACGGCGGGGAGACCCAGTACTTC.

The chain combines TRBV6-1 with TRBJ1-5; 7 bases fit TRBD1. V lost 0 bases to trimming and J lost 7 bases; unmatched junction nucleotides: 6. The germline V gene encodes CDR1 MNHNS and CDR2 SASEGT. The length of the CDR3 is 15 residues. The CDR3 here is CASSEARRGPQPQHF. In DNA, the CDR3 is TGTGCCAGCAGTGAAGCGCGGAGGGGGCCACAGCCCCAGCATTTT.

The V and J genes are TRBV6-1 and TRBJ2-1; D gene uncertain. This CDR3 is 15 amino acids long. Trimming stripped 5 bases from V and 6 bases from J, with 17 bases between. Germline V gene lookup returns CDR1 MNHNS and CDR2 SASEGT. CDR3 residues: CASSFDSSSFNEQFF. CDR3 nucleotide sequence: TGTGCCAGCAGTTTTGACTCCTCGTCGTTCAATGAGCAGTTCTTC.

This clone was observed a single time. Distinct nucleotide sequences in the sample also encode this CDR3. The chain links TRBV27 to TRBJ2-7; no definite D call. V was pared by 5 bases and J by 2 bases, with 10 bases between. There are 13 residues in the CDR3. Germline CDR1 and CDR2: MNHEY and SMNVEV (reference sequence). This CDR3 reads CASSPGPTYEQYF. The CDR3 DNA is TGTGCCAGCAGTCCCGGGCCCACCTACGAGCAGTACTTC.

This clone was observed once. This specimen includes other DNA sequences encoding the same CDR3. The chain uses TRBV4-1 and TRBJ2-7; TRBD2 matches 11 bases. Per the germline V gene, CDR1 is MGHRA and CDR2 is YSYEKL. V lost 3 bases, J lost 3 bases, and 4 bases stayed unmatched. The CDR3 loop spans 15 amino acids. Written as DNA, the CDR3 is TGCGCCAGCAGCCACAGACTAGCGGGGAGCTACGAGCAGTACTTC. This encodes CASSHRLAGSYEQYF.

The CDR3 nucleotides are TGTGCCACCAGCAGAGATCTGGTGCGCGGGAGGGGATACAATGAGCAGTTCTTC. As protein: CATSRDLVRGRGYNEQFF. The V gene is TRBV15, the J gene TRBJ2-1; 9 bases agree with TRBD2. This CDR3 has 18 residues. Germline V gene lookup returns CDR1 LNHNV and CDR2 YYDKDF (reference sequence). The trim removed 0 bases at V and 4 bases at J, leaving 10 bases unmatched.

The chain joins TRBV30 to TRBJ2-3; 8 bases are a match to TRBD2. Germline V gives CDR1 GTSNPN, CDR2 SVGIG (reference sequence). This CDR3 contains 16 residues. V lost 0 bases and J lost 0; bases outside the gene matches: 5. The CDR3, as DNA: TGTGCCTGGAGTGTGGCTAGCGGGTCTAGCACAGATACGCAGTATTTT. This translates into CAWSVASGSSTDTQYF.

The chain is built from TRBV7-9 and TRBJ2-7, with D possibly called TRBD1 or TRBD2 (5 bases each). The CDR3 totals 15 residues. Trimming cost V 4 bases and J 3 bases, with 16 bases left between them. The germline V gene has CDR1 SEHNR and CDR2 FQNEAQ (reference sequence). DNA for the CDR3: TGTGCCAGCAGCTCGGACACTACGGGAATCTACGAGCAGTACTTC. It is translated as CASSSDTTGIYEQYF.